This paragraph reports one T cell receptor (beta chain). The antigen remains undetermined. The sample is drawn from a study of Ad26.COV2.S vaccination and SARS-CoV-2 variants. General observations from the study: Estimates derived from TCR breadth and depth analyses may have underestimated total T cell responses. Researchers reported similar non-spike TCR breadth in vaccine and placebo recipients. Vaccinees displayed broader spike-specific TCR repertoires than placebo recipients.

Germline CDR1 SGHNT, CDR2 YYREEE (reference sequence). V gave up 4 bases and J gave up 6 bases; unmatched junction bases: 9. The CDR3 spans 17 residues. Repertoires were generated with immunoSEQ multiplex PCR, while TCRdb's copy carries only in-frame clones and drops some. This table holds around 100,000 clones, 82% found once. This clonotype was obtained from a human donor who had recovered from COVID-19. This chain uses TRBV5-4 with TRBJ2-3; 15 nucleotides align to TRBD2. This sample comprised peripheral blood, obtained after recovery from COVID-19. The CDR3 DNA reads TGTGCCAGCAGCCCAGCGGGACTAGCGGGAGGAGGCGATACGCAGTATTTT. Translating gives CASSPAGLAGGGDTQYF.